This T cell receptor beta chain was sequenced during a study of blood T cell repertoires in COVID-19. Participants were aged 18 to 89 years from approximately 25 US areas. Each participant's cohort was designated according to participant-reported clinical history. Methods used by the authors: Amplification of reference gene primers provided the estimated nucleated cell counts. Profiling relied on immunoSEQ multiplex PCR, and the TCRdb table lists in-frame clones only, not all of them. V and J calls and clone size are copied from that table; D and trimming were computed from the DNA. Of fewer than 350,000 clones listed, 70% to 90% were seen once; the top ten hold around 2%. This TCR was sampled from a woman aged 60 to 75 in a cohort exposed to, infected with or recovered from COVID-19 (not recorded which). Sequencing was performed on PBMCs or T cells enriched from blood (not recorded which).

The CDR3 DNA sequence: TGTGCCAGCAGCCAAGGATCGAGGTTTAAGACTGAAGCTTTCTTT. The encoded protein is CASSQGSRFKTEAFF. The gene calls are TRBV3-1 (or the pseudogene TRBV3-2) and TRBJ1-1; D is unresolved. Germline V gives CDR1 LGHDT, CDR2 YNNKEL (reference sequence). The CDR3 length is 15 residues. V gave up 1 base and J gave up 5 bases, with 14 bases separating them.